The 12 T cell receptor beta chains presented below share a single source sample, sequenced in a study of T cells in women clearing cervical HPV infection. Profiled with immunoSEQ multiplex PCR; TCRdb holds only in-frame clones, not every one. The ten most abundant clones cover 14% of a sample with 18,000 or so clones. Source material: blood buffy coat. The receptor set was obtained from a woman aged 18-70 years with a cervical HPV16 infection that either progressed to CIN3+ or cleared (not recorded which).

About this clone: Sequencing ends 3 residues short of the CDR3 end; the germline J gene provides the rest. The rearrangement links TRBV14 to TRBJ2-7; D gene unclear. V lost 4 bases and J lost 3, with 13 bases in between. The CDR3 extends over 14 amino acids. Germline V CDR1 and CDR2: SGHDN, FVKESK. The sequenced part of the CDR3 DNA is TGTGCCAGCAGCCGTGGTGCTTCGGGCTACGAG. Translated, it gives CASSRGASGYE. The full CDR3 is CASSRGASGYEQYF.

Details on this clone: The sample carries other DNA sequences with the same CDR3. Incomplete CDR3 DNA: TGCAGTGCTAGAAAACTAGCGGGAGGTGATGAG. As protein: CSARKLAGGDE. The whole CDR3 reads CSARKLAGGDEQFF. This chain uses TRBV20-1 with TRBJ2-1; TRBD2 agrees at 12 bases. Read coverage stops 3 residues before the CDR3 terminus; the germline J gene supplies the remainder. This CDR3 has 14 amino acids. Trimming took 2 bases from V and 8 from J; bases not matched to a gene: 4. Germline V gene data show CDR1 as DFQATT and CDR2 as SNEGSKA (reference sequence).

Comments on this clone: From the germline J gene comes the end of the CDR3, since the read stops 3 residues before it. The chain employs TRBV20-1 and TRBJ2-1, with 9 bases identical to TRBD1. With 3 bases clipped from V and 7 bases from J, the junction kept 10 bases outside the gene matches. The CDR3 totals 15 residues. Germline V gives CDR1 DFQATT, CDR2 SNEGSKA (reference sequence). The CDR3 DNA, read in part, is TGCAGTGCTAGCGTAGGACAGGGGATGAGAAATGAG. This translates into CSASVGQGMRNE. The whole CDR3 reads CSASVGQGMRNEQFF.

The CDR3: CASSRDRAGITEAFF. The CDR3 DNA, read in part, is TGTGCCAGTAGTCGAGACAGGGCGGGGATTACTGAA. The chain joins TRBV19 to TRBJ1-1, with TRBD1 identical over 7 bases. The read terminates 3 residues ahead of where the CDR3 ends, so the germline J gene completes it. Germline-derived CDR1 and CDR2 are LNHDA and SQIVND (reference sequence). The V gene end was trimmed by 5 bases and the J gene end by 5 bases; junction bases not matched to a gene: 11. The CDR3 consists of 15 residues.

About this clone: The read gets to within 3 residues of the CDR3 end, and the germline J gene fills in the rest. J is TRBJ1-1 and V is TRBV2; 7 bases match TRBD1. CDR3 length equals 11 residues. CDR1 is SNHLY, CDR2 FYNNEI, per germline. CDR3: CATPGTAKAFF. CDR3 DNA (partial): TGTGCCACGCCAGGGACAGCCAAA.

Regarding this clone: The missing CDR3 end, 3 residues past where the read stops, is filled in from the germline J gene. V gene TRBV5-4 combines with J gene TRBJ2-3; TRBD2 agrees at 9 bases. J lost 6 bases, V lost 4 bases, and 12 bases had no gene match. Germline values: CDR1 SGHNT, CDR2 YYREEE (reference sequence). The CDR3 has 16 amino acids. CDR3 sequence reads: CASSGISGGTRDTQYF. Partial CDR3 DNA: TGTGCCAGCAGCGGAATTAGCGGGGGAACCCGGGATACG.

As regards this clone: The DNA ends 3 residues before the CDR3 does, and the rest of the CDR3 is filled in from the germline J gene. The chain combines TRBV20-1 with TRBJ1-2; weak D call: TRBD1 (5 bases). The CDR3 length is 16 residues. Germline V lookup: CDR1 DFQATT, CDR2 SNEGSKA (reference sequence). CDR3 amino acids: CSARDQMGGWGKGYTF. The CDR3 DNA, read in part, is TGCAGTGCTAGAGATCAGATGGGGGGGTGGGGAAAAGGC.

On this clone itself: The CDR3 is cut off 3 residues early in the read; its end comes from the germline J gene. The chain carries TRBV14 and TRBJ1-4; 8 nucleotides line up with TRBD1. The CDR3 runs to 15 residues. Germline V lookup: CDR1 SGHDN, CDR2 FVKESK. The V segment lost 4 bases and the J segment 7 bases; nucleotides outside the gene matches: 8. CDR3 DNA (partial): TGTGCCAGCAGCCTTGGACAGGGAAGGGGTGAAAAA. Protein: CASSLGQGRGEK. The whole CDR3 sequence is CASSLGQGRGEKLFF.

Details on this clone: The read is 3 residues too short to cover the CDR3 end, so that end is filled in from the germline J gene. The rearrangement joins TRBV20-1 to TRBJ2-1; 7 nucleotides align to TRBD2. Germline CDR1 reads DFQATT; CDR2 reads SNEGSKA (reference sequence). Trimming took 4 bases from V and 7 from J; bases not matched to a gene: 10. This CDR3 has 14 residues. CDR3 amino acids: CSANGGGISNEQFF. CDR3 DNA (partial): TGCAGTGCTAATGGGGGGGGGATATCGAATGAG.

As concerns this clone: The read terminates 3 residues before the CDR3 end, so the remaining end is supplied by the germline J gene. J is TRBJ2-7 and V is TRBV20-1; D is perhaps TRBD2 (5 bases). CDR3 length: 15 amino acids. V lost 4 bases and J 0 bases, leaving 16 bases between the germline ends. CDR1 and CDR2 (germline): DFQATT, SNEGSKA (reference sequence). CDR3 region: CSANIRAGNSYEQYF. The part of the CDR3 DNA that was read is TGCAGTGCTAATATACGTGCGGGTAACTCCTACGAG.

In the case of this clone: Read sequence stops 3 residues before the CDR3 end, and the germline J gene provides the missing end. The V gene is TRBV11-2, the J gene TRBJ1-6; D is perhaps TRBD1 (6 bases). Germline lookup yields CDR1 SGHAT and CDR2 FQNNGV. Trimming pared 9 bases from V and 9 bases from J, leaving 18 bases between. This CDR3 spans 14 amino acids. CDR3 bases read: TGTGCCAGTCGAGAACAGGGCGTCGGTTCACCC. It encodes CASREQGVGSP. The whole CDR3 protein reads CASREQGVGSPLHF.

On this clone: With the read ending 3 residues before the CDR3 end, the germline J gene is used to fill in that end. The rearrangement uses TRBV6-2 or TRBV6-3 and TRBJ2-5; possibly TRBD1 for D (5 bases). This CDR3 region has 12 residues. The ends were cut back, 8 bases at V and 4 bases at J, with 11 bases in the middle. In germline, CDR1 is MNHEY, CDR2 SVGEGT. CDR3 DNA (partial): TGTGCCAGCCAGGGTTTTCGAGAGACC. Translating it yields CASQGFRET. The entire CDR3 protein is CASQGFRETQYF.